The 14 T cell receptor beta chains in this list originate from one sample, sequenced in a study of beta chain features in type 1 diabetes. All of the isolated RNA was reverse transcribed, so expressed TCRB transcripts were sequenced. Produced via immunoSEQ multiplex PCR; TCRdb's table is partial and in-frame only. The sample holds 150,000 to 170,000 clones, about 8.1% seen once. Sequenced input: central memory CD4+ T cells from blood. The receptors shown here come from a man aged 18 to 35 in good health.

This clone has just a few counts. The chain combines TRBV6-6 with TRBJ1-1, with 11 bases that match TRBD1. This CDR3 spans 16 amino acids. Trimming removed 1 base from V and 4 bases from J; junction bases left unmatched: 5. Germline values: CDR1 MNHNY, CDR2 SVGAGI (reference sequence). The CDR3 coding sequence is TGTGCCAGCAGTTACTTCGGGGGGACAGGGGGCACTGAAGCTTTCTTT. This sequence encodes CASSYFGGTGGTEAFF.

The CDR3, as DNA: TGTGCCAGCAGCTTAGCTCCGGGATCGGGCACTGAAGCTTTCTTT. It is translated as CASSLAPGSGTEAFF. V and J are TRBV7-6 and TRBJ1-1; no clear D gene. Germline CDR1 is SGHVS and CDR2 is FNYEAQ. The V and J ends lost 0 bases and 4 bases respectively, with 12 bases between them. The length of the CDR3 is 15 residues.

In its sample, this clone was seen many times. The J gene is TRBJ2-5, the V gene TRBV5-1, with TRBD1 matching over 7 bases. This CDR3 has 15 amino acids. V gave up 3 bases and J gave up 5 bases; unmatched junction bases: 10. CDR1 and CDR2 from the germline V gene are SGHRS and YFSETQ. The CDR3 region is CASSSTPGQMETQYF. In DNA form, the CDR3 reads TGCGCCAGCAGCTCCACCCCGGGACAGATGGAGACCCAGTACTTC.

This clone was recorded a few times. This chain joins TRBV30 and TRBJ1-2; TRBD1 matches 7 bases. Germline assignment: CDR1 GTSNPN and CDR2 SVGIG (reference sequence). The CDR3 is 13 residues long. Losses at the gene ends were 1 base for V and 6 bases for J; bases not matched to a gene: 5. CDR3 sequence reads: CAWSALTGDGYTF. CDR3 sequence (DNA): TGTGCCTGGAGTGCGCTAACAGGGGATGGCTACACCTTC.

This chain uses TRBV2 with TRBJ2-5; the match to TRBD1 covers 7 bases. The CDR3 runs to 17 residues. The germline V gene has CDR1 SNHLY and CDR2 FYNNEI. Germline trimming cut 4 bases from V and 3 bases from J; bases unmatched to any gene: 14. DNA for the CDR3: TGTGCCAGCAGTGGTCGACCGGGACAGATTTGGGAAGAGACCCAGTACTTC. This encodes CASSGRPGQIWEETQYF.

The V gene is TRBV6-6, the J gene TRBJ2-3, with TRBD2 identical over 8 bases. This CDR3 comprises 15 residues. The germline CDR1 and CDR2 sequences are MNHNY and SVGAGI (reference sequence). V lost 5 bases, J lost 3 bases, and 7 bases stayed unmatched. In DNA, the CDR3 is TGTGCCAGCAGTGGGACTAGGGGAGGAACAGATACGCAGTATTTT. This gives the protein CASSGTRGGTDTQYF.

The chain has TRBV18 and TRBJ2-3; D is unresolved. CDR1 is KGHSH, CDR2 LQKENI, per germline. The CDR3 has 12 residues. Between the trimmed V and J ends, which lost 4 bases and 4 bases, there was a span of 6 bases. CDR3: CASSLRADTQYF. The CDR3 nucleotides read TGTGCCAGCTCACTCCGAGCAGATACGCAGTATTTT.

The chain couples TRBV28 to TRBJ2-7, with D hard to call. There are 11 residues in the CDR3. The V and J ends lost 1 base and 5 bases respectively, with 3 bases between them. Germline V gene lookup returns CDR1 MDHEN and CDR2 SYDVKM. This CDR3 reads CASSLLDEQYF. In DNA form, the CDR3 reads TGTGCCAGCAGTTTATTAGACGAGCAGTACTTC. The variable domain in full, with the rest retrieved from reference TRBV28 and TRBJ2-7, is DVKVTQSSRYLVKRTGEKVFLECVQDMDHENMFWYRQDPGLGLRLIYFSYDVKMKEKGDIPEGYSVSREKKERFSLILESASTNQTSMYLCASSLLDEQYFGPGTRLTVT.

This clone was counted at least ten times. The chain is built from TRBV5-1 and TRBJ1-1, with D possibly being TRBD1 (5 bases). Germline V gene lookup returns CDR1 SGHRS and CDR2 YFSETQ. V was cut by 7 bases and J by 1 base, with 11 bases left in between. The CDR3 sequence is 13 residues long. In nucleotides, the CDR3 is TGCGCCAGCCAGCGGGGCGAGAACACTGAAGCTTTCTTT. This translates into CASQRGENTEAFF.

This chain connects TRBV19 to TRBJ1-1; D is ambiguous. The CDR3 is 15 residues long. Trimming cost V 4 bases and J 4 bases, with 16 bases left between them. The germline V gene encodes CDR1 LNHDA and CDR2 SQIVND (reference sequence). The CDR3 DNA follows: TGTGCCAGTAGTAGTAGGAGCGCCAGTCCCACTGAAGCTTTCTTT. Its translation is CASSSRSASPTEAFF.

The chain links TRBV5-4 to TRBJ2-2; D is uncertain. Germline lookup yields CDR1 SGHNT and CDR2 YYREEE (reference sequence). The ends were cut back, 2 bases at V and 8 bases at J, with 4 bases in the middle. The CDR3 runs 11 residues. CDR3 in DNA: TGTGCCAGCAGCTTACAGGGGGAGCTGTTTTTT. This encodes CASSLQGELFF.

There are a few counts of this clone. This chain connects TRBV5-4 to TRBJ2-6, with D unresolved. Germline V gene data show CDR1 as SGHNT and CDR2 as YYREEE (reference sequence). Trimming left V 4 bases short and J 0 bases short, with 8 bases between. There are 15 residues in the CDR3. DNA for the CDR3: TGTGCCAGCAGCCCGCGGTCCTCTGGGGCCAACGTCCTGACTTTC. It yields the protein CASSPRSSGANVLTF.

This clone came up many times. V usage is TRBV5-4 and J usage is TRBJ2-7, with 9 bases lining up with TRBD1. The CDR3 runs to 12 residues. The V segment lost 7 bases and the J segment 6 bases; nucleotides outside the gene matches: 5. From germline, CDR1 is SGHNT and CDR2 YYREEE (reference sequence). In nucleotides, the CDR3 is TGTGCCAGCGGAGGACAGGGGTCCGAGCAGTACTTC. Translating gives CASGGQGSEQYF. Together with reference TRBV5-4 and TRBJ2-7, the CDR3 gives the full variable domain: ETGVTQSPTHLIKTRGQQVTLRCSSQSGHNTVSWYQQALGQGPQFIFQYYREEENGRGNFPPRFSGLQFPNYSSELNVNALELDDSALYLCASGGQGSEQYFGPGTRLTVT.

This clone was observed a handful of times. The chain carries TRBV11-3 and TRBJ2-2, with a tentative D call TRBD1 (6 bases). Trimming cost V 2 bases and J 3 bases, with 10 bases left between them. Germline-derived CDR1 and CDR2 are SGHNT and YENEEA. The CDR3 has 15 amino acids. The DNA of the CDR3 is TGTGCCAGCAGCTTAAACGGACAGTACACCGGGGAGCTGTTTTTT. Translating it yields CASSLNGQYTGELFF. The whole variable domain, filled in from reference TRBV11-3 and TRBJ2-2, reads EAGVVQSPRYKIIEKKQPVAFWCNPISGHNTLYWYLQNLGQGPELLIRYENEEAVDDSQLPKDRFSAERLKGVDSTLKIQPAELGDSAVYLCASSLNGQYTGELFFGEGSRLTVL.